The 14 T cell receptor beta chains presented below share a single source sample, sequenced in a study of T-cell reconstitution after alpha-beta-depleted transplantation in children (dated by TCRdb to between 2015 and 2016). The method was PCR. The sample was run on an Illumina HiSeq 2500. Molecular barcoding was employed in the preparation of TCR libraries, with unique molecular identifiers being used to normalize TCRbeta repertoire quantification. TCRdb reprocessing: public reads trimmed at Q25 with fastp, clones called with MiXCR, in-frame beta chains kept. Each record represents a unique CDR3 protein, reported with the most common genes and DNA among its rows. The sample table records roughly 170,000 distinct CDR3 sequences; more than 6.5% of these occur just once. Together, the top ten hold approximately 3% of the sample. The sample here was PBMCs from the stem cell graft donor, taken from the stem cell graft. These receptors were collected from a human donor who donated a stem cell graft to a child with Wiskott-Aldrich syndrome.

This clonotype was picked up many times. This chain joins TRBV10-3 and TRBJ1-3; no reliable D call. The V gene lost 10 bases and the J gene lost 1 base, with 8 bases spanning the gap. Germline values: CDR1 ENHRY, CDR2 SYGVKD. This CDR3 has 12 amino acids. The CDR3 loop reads CATALSGNTIYF. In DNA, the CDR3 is TGTGCCACCGCCCTATCTGGAAACACCATATATTTT.

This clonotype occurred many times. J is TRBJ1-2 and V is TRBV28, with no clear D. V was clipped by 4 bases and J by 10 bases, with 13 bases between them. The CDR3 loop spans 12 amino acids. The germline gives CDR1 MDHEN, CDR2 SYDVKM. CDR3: CASSSTLSVYTF. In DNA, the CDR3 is TGTGCCAGCAGTTCGACCCTGAGTGTCTACACCTTC.

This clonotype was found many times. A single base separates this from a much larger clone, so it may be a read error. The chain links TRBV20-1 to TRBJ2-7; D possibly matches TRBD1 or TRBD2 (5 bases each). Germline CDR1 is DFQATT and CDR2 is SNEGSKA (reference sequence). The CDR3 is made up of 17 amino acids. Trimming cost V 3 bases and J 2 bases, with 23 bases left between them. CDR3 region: CSARLPSGTWGPYEQYF. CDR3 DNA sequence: TGCAGTGCTAGGTTACCATCCGGGACGTGGGGACCCTACGAGCAGTACTTC.

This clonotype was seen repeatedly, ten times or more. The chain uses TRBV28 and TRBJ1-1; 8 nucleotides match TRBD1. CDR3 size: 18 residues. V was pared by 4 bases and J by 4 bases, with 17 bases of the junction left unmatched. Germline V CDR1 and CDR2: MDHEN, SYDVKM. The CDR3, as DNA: TGTGCCAGCAGTTCCCTCCTTGGGCAGGGGGCGCCGGGCACTGAAGCTTTCTTT. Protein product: CASSSLLGQGAPGTEAFF.

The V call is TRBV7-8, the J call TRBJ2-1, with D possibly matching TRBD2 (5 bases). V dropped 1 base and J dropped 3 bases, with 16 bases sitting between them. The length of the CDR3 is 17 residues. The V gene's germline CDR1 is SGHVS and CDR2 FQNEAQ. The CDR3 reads CASSLGGSRMYYNEQFF. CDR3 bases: TGTGCCAGCAGCTTAGGAGGGTCGAGGATGTACTACAATGAGCAGTTCTTC. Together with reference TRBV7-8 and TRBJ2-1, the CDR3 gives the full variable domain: GAGVSQSPRYKVAKRGQDVALRCDPISGHVSLFWYQQALGQGPEFLTYFQNEAQLDKSGLPSDRFFAERPEGSVSTLKIQRTQQEDSAVYLCASSLGGSRMYYNEQFFGPGTRLTVL.

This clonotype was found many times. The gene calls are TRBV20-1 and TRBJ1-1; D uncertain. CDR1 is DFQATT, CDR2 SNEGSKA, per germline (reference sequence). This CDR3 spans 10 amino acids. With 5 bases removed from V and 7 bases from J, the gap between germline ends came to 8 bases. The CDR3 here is CSAGDIEAFF. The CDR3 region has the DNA TGCAGTGCTGGGGATATTGAAGCTTTCTTT.

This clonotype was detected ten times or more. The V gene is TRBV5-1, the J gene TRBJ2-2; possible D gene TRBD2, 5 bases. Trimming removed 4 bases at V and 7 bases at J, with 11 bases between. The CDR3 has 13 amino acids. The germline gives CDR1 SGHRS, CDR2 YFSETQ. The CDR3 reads CASSALGGGELFF. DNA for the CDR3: TGCGCCAGCAGCGCTCTAGGAGGCGGGGAGCTGTTTTTT.

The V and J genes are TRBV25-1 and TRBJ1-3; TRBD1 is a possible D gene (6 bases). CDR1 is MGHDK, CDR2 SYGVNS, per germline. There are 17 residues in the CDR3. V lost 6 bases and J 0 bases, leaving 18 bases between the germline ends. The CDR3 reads CASRAQGSPNSGNTIYF. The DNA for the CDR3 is TGTGCCAGCAGAGCCCAGGGGTCCCCAAACTCTGGAAACACCATATATTTT. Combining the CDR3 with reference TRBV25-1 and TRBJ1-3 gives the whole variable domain EADIYQTPRYLVIGTGKKITLECSQTMGHDKMYWYQQDPGMELHLIHYSYGVNSTEKGDLSSESTVSRIRTEHFPLTLESARPSHTSQYLCASRAQGSPNSGNTIYFGEGSWLTVV.

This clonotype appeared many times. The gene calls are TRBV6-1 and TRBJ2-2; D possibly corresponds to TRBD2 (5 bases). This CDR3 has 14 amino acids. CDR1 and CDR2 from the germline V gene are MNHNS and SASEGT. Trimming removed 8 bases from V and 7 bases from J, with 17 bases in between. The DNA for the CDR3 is TGTGCCAGCTCGATCAGGAGGCTAGGCGGGGAGCTGTTTTTT. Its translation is CASSIRRLGGELFF.

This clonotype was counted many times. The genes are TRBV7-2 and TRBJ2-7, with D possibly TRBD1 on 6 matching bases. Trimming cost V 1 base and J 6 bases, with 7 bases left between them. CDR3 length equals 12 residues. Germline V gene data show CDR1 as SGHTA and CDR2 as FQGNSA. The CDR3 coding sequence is TGTGCCAGCAGCTTAGGAGGGGGCGAGCAGTACTTC. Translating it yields CASSLGGGEQYF.

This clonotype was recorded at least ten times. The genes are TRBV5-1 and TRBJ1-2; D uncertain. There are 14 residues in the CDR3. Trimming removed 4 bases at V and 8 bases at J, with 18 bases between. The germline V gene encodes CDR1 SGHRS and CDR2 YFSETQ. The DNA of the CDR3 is TGCGCCAGCAGCGTAAAGGTTTCCTATGGAGGCTACACCTTC. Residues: CASSVKVSYGGYTF.

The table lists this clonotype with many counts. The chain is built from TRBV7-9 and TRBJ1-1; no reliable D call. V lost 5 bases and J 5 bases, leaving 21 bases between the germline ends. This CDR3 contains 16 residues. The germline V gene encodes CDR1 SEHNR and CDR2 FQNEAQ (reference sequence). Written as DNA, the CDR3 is TGTGCCAGCAGCCCCCCAAGTATGTCACTCAGGACTGAAGCTTTCTTT. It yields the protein CASSPPSMSLRTEAFF.

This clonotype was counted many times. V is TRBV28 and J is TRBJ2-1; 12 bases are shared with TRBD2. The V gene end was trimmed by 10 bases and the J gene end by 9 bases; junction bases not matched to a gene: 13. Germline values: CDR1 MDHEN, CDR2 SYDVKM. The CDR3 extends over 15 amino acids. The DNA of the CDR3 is TGTGCCACTACGTCCCTAGCGGGGGGGCAACTTGAGCAGTTCTTC. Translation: CATTSLAGGQLEQFF.

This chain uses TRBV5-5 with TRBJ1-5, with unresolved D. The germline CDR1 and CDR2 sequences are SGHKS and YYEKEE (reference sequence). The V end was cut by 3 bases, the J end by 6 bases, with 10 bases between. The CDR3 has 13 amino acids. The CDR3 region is CASSSLTFQPQHF. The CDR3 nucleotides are TGTGCCAGCAGCTCGCTAACCTTTCAGCCCCAGCATTTT.